A selection of T cell receptor beta chains follows, all from one sample in a study of cytomegalovirus exposure and HLA in healthy donors. Sequenced by immunoSEQ multiplex PCR; TCRdb stores in-frame clones only, minus some. The data show roughly 70,000 clones, just under 85% seen once. The material sequenced was PBMCs. These TCRs come from a man aged 25 to 40 in good health and CMV-seronegative. Both conserved end residues are part of each CDR3. D genes are given only for firm matches. A clone size is listed for some rows: how often the clone was seen (once, few, many), or a class if it is expanded.

D	size	J	V	DNA	CDR3
TRBD1	few	TRBJ1-1	TRBV5-1	TGCGCCAGCAGCGGGGACAGGCAGGCGGCTGAAGCTTTCTTT	CASSGDRQAAEAFF
-	-	TRBJ2-1	TRBV29-1	TGCAGCGTTGAAACGGCGGGGAATGAGCAGTTCTTC	CSVETAGNEQFF
TRBD1	-	TRBJ2-5	TRBV2	TGTGCCAGCAGCGCTCGGACAGGCCAAGAGACCCAGTACTTC	CASSARTGQETQYF
TRBD1	-	TRBJ1-1	TRBV5-1	TGCGCCAGCAGCTGGGGGGCAGGGGGGACTGAAGCTTTCTTT	CASSWGAGGTEAFF
-	-	TRBJ2-5	TRBV18	TGTGCCAGCTCACCACCTTACGGCGGCCAAGAGACCCAGTACTTC	CASSPPYGGQETQYF
-	-	TRBJ1-1	TRBV6-4	TGTGCCAGCAGTGACAGGGAAGGGTTAGCGACTTTCTTT	CASSDREGLATFF
-	-	TRBJ1-1	TRBV27	TGTGCCAGCAGAGGAGTTTCGAGATCGGTCACTGAAGCTTTCTTT	CASRGVSRSVTEAFF
TRBD2	-	TRBJ2-5	TRBV5-1	TGCGCCAGCAGACCTGGACTAGCGGGTGAGACCCAGTACTTC	CASRPGLAGETQYF
-	-	TRBJ1-2	TRBV4-2	TGTGCCAGCAGCCAAGATAAAATCGGGTTCTATGGCTACACCTTC	CASSQDKIGFYGYTF
-	few	TRBJ1-6	TRBV28	TGTGCCAGCAGCGTTCCCACTGGTAATTCACCCCTCCACTTT	CASSVPTGNSPLHF
TRBD2	-	TRBJ2-3	TRBV7-9	TGTGCCAGCAGCTTATCGGGGGGTAGCACAGATACGCAGTATTTT	CASSLSGGSTDTQYF
TRBD1	-	TRBJ1-6	TRBV9	TGTGCCAGCAGCCCCTTAGGGACAGGAAATACACCCCTCCACTTT	CASSPLGTGNTPLHF
TRBD2	-	TRBJ2-7	TRBV28	TGTGCCAGCAGTTTTCGGGGGGGCTCCTACGAGCAGTACTTC	CASSFRGGSYEQYF
-	-	TRBJ2-1	TRBV4-2	TGTGCCAGCAGCCAAGAACTCCAACCCGGGCAGTTCTTC	CASSQELQPGQFF
-	-	TRBJ1-2	TRBV7-9	TGTGCCAGCAGCTTAGGACACCCGGCCTATGGCTACACCTTC	CASSLGHPAYGYTF
TRBD1	-	TRBJ1-4	TRBV28	TGTGCCAGCAGTCCGGACAGGAATAATGAAAAACTGTTTTTT	CASSPDRNNEKLFF
-	once	TRBJ2-1	TRBV21-1	TGTGCCAGCAGCAAAAAGTGGCGTCCGGGACAGGGAGAAACTGAGCAGTTCTTC	CASSKKWRPGQGETEQFF
TRBD1	few	TRBJ1-6	TRBV9	TGTGCCAGCAGCCTAGGACAGGATTGGAATTCACCCCTCCACTTT	CASSLGQDWNSPLHF
TRBD1	-	TRBJ2-2	TRBV28	TGTGCCAGCAGTTTATGGACAGGGGGCGAAAACACCGGGGAGCTGTTTTTT	CASSLWTGGENTGELFF
TRBD1	-	TRBJ1-2	TRBV5-4	TGTGCCAGCAGCTGGCTCGAGGGCACAGGGGGCTATGGCTACACCTTC	CASSWLEGTGGYGYTF
-	few	TRBJ2-6	TRBV19	TGTGCCAGTAGTCACCCAGGCTCCGGGGCCAACGTCCTGACTTTC	CASSHPGSGANVLTF
-	once	TRBJ1-5	TRBV5-8	TGTGCCAGCAGTAAACAGGGAAATCAGCCCCAGCATTTT	CASSKQGNQPQHF
-	-	TRBJ2-6	TRBV5-1	TGCGCCAGCAGCTTACGAGTCTCTGGGGCCAACGTCCTGACTTTC	CASSLRVSGANVLTF
TRBD1	-	TRBJ2-3	TRBV6-5	TGTGCCAGCAGTTACCAGCCACACAGGGGAGATACGCAGTATTTT	CASSYQPHRGDTQYF